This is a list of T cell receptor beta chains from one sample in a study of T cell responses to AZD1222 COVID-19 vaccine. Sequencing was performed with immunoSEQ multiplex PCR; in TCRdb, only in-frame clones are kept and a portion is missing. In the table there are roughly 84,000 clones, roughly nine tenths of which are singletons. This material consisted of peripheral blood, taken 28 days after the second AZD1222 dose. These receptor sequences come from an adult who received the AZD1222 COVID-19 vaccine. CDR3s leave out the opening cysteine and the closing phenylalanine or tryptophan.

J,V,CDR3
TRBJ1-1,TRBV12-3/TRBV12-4,ASSFEATEAF
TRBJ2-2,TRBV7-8,ASSTSPGQGDSGELF
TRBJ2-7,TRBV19,ASSISGLNYEQY
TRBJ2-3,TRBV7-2,ASSLGSGGANTQY
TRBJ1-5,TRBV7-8,ASSGGRIYSNQPQH
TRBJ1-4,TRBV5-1,ASSLDGRPNEKLF
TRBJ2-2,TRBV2,AAQGLADTGELF
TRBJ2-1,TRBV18,ASSPGLGGYNEQF
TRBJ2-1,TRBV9,ASSVMGANNEQF
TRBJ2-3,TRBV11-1,ASSFFPDTDTQY
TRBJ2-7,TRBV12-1,AGSSGGALFRSEQY
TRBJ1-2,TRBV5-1,ASSLAGPYGYT
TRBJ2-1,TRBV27,ASSFFRGNNEQF
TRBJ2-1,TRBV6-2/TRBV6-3,ASSLDVAGGSYEQF
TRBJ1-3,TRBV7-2,ASSLDRAGYGTIY
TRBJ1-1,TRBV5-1,ASSFTGGAEAF
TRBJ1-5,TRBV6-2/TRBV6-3,ASSYPVPGGGPQH
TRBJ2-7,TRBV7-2,ASSLLERGSEQY
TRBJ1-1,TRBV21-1,ASRAGTPNTEAF
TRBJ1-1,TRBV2,AGAGRGGEAF
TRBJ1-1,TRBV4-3,ASSTSLGNTEAF
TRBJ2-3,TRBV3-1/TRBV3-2,ASSPYGLAGGPDTQY
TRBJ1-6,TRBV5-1,ASSSEGGGNSPLH
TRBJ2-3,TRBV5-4,ASRLGGTSGKHTQY
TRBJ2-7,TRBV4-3,ASSQSVGYWGNEQY
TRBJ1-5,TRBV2,ASSRNNQPQH
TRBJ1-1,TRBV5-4,ASSLGTVNTEAF
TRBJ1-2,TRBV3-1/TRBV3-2,ASSQGTLTFYGYT
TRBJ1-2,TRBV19,ASSIGPDRGRLNGYT
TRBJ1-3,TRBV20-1,SVGRGNTIY
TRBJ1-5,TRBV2,ASREELGGNQPQH
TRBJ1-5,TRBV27,ASSLRALSRQPQH
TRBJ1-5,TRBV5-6,ASSPDRGPLSKSQH
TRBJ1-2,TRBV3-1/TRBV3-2,ASRLQSANYGYT
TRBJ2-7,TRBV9,ASSDRDRVDEQY
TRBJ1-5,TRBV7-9,ASSIGTNNQPRH
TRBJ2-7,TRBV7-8,ASSPQGFSYEQY
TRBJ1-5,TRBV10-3,AISESMGGQPQH
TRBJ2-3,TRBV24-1,ATSDASGGSTDTQY
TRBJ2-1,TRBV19,ASLSPGHKNEQF
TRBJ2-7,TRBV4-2,ASSPGAGPSYEQY
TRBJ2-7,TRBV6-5,ASSYSTGTYEQY
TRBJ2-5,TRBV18,AGGTQETQY
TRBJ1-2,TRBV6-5,ASSRDRGTYGYT
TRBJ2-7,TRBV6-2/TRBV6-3,ASSYVQGPSYEQY